The T cell receptor beta chain under discussion was sequenced for a study of shared clonotypes between healthy human individuals. Memory CD4+ cells were the fraction left after CD45RA+ naive selection. Authors' methods: Filtering differed since immunoSEQ provided only junctions, with no quality scores. The repertoire was sequenced with immunoSEQ multiplex PCR; TCRdb's copy has only in-frame clones and lacks some. For V, J and clone size, that table is used; D and trimming come from the DNA. The sample has a few million clones; over 85% are singletons. The material sequenced was naive CD4+ T cells sorted from blood. Subset described: CD45RA+ positively selected. The clonotype originates from a young man in good health.

The CDR3 sequence: CASSDLGDTQYF. The CDR3 DNA reads TGTGCCAGCAGTGACCTAGGAGATACGCAGTATTTT. The rearrangement joins TRBV2 to TRBJ2-3; D unclear. V gave up 3 bases and J gave up 5 bases, with 6 bases separating them. CDR3 length: 12 amino acids. CDR1 is SNHLY and CDR2 is FYNNEI in the germline V gene.